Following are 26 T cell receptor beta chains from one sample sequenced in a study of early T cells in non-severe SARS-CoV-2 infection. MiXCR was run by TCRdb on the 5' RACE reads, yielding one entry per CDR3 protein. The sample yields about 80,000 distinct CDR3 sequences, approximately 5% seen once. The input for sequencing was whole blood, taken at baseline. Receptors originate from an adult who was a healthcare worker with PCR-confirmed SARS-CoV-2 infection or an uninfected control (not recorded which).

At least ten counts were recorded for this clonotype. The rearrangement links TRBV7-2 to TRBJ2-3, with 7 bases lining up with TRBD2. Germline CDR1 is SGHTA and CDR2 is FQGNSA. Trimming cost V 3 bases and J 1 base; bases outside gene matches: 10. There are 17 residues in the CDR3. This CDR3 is CASSFGGGAGRTDTQYF. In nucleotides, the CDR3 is TGTGCCAGCAGCTTTGGGGGAGGGGCCGGACGCACAGATACGCAGTATTTT. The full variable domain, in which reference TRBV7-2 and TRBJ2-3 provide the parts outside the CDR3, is GAGVSQSPSNKVTEKGKDVELRCDPISGHTALYWYRQSLGQGLEFLIYFQGNSAPDKSGLPSDRFSAERTGGSVSTLTIQRTQQEDSAVYLCASSFGGGAGRTDTQYFGPGTRLTVL.

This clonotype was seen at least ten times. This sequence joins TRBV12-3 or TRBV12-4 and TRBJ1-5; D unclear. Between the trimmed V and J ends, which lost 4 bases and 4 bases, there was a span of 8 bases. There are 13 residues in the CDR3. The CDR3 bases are TGTGCCAGCAGTTCCGCGCCTAATCAGCCCCAGCATTTT. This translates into CASSSAPNQPQHF.

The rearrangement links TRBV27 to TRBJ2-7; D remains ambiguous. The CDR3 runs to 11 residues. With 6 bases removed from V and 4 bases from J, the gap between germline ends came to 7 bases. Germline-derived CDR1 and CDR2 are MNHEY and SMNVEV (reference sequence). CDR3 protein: CASSTPYEQYF. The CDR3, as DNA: TGTGCCAGCAGCACTCCTTACGAGCAGTACTTC.

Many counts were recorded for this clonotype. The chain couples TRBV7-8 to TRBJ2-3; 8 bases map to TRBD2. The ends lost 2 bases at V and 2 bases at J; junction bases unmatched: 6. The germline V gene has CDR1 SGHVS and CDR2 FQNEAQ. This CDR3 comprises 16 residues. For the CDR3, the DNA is TGTGCCAGCAGCTTACCTTTAGCGGGACCCACAGATACGCAGTATTTT. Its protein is CASSLPLAGPTDTQYF. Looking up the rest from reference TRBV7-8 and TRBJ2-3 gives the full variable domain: GAGVSQSPRYKVAKRGQDVALRCDPISGHVSLFWYQQALGQGPEFLTYFQNEAQLDKSGLPSDRFFAERPEGSVSTLKIQRTQQEDSAVYLCASSLPLAGPTDTQYFGPGTRLTVL.

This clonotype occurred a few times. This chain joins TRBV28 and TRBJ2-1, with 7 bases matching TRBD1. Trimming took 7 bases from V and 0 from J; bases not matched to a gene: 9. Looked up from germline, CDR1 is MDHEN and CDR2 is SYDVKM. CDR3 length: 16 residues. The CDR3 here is CASNPAQGSSYNEQFF. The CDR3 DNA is TGTGCCAGCAACCCCGCACAGGGGAGCTCCTACAATGAGCAGTTCTTC.

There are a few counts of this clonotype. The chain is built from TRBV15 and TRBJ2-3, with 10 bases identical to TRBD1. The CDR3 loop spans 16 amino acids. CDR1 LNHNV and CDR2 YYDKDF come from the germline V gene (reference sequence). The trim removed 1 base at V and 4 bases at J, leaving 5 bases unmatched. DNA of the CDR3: TGTGCCACCAGCAGAGTTCTGGGACAGGGGCCAGATACGCAGTATTTT. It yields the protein CATSRVLGQGPDTQYF.

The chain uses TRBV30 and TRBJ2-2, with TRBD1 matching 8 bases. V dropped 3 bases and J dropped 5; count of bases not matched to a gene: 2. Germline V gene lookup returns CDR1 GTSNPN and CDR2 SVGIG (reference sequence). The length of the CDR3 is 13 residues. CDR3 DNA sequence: TGTGCCTGGAGGACAGGGGCTACCGGGGAGCTGTTTTTT. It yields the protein CAWRTGATGELFF. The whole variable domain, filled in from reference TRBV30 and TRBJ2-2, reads SQTIHQWPATLVQPVGSPLSLECTVEGTSNPNLYWYRQAAGRGLQLLFYSVGIGQISSEVPQNLSASRPQDRQFILSSKKLLLSDSGFYLCAWRTGATGELFFGEGSRLTVL.

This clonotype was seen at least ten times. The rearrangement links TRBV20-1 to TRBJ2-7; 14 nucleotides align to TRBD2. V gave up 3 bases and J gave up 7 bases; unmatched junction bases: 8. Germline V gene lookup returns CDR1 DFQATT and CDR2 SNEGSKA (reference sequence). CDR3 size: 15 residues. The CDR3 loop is CSARAPGLAGVEQYF. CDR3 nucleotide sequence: TGCAGTGCTAGGGCGCCGGGACTAGCGGGAGTGGAGCAGTACTTC.

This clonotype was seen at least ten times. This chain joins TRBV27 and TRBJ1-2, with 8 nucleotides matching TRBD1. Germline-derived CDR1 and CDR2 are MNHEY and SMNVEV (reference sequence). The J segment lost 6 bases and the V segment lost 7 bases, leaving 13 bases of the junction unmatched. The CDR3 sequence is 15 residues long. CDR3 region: CASTPFVDRADGYTF. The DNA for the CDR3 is TGTGCCAGCACCCCCTTCGTGGACAGGGCAGATGGCTACACCTTC.

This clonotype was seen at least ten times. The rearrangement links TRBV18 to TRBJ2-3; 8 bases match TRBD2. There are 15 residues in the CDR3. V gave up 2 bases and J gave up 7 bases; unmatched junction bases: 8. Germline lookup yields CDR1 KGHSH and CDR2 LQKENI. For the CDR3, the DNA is TGTGCCAGCTCACCAACTAGCGGAGCCCGCAATACGCAGTATTTT. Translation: CASSPTSGARNTQYF.

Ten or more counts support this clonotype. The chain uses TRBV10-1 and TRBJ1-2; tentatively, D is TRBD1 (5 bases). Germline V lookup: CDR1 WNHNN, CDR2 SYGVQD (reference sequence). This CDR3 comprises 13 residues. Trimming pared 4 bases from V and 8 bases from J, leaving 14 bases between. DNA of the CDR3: TGCGCCAGCAGTGTAGGCAGGGAGTACGGCTACACCTTC. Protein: CASSVGREYGYTF.

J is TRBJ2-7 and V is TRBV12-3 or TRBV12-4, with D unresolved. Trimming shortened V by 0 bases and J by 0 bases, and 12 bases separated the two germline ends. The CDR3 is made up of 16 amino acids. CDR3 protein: CASSLARSASSYEQYF. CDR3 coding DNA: TGTGCCAGCAGTTTAGCGCGGAGCGCCAGCTCCTACGAGCAGTACTTC.

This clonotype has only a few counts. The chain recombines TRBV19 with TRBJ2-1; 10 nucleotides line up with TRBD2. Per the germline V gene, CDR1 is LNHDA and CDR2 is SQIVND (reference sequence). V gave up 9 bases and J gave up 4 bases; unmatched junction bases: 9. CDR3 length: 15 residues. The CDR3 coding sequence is TGTGCCAGCCGGCGTACTAGCGGGGCATACAATGAGCAGTTCTTC. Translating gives CASRRTSGAYNEQFF.

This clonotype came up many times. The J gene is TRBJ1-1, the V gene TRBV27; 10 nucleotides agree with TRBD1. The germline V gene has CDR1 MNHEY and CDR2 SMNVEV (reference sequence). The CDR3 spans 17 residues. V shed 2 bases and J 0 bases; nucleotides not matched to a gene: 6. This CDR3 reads CASSLLGQGRMNTEAFF. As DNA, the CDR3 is TGTGCCAGCAGTTTACTGGGACAGGGGAGGATGAACACTGAAGCTTTCTTT.

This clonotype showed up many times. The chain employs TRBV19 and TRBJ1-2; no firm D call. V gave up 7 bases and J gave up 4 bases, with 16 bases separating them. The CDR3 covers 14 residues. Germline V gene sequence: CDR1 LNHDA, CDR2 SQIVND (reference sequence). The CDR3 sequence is CASNRKDKPYGYTF. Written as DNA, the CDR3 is TGTGCCAGTAATCGAAAAGACAAGCCCTATGGCTACACCTTC.

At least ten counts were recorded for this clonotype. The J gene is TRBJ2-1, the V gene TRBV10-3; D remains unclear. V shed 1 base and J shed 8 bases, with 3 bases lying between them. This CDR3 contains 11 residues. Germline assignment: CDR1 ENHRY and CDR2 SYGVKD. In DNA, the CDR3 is TGTGCCATCAGTGAGTTCGATGAGCAGTTCTTC. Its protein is CAISEFDEQFF.

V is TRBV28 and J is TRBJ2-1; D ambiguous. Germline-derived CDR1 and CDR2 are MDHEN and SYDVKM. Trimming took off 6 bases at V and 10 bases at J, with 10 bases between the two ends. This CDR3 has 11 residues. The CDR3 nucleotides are TGTGCCAGCAGCCTCCTTCGAGAGCAGTTCTTC. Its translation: CASSLLREQFF.

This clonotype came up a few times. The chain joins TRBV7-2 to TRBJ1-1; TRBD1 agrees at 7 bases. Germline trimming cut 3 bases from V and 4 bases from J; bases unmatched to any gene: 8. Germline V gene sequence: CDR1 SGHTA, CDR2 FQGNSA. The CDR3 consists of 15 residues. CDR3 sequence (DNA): TGTGCCAGCAGCTTTTCGCCCAGGGGGTCCACTGAAGCTTTCTTT. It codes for CASSFSPRGSTEAFF.

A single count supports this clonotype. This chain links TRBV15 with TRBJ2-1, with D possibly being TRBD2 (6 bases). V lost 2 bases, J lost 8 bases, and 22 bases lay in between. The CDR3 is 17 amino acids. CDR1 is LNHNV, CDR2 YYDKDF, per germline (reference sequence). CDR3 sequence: CATSRLAPGLPGDEQFF. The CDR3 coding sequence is TGTGCCACCAGCAGATTAGCACCGGGACTCCCAGGAGATGAGCAGTTCTTC.

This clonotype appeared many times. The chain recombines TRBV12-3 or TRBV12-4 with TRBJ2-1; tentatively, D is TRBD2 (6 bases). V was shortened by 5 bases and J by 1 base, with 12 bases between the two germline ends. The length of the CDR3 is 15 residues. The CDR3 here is CASSRPSASYNEQFF. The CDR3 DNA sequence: TGTGCCAGCAGTAGGCCTAGCGCTTCCTACAATGAGCAGTTCTTC.

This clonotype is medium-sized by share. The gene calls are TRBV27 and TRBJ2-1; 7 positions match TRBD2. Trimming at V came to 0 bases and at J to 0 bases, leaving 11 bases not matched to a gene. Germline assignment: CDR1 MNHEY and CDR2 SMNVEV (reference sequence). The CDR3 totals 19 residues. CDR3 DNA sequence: TGTGCCAGCAGTTTATCAGGGCTGCTAGCGGCCCCCTCCTACAATGAGCAGTTCTTC. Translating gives CASSLSGLLAAPSYNEQFF.

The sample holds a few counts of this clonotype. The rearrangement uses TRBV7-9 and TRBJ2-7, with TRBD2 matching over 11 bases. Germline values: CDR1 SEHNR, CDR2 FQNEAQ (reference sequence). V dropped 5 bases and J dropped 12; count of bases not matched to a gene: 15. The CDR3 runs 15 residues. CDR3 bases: TGTGCCAGCAGCAAGAATAGCGGGAGGGCCGGGATTCGGTACTTC. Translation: CASSKNSGRAGIRYF.

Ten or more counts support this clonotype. CDR3 coding DNA: TGTGCCAGCAGTTTTATCCGCAGGGACCAAGAGACCCAGTACTTC. Translating it yields CASSFIRRDQETQYF. The chain has TRBV28 and TRBJ2-5, with D perhaps TRBD1 (5 bases). Germline CDR1 reads MDHEN; CDR2 reads SYDVKM. The V end lost 3 bases, the J end lost 0 bases, and 11 bases lay between the germline ends. CDR3 length: 15 residues.

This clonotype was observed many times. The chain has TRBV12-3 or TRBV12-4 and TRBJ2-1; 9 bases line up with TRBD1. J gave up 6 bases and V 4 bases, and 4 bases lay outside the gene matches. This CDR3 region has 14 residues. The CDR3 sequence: CASSSGQGGNEQFF. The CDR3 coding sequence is TGTGCCAGCAGTTCGGGACAGGGAGGCAATGAGCAGTTCTTC.

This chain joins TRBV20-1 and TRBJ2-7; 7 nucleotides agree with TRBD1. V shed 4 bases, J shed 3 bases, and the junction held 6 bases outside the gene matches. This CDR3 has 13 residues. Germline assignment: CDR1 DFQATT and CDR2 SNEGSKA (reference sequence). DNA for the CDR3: TGCAGTGCTAAGGGGGCGGACCGCTACGAGCAGTACTTC. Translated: CSAKGADRYEQYF.

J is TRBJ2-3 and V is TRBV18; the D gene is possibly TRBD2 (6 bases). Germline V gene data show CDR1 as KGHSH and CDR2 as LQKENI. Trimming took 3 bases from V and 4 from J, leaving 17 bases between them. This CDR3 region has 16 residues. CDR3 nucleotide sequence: TGTGCCAGCTCACCCGAGGCGGCTAGCGTCGCAGATACGCAGTATTTT. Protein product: CASSPEAASVADTQYF.